This TCR beta chain derives from a study of a mutant IDH1 vaccine in newly diagnosed glioma. Study-level information: Vaccines began 4-6 weeks after radiotherapy alone, or with temozolomide cycles. Treated patients, about 60% male and around 40% female, averaged about 40 years of age.

Described time point: week 5, during vaccination. Topical imiquimod accompanied each vaccine dose, which consisted of 300 ug of mutant IDH1 20-mer peptide. The CDR3 loop spans 16 amino acids. From germline, CDR1 is SNHLY and CDR2 FYNNEI. With 2 bases removed from V and 2 bases from J, the gap between germline ends came to 15 bases. General observations from the study: It seemed that pseudoprogression was not linked to changes in the top peripheral T cell clonotypes.

Method: immunoSEQ multiplex PCR; TCRdb's copy keeps in-frame clones and lacks some. There are over 45,000 clones in the sample; around four fifths occur only once, and over 7% lies in the top ten. A word on this clone: As yet, its antigen is unknown.

Sequencing used PBMCs, obtained from a glioma patient whose treatment included an IDH1 peptide vaccine. The receptor's source is a woman between 45 and 60 years old with glioma. The V and J genes are TRBV2 and TRBJ1-1; tentative D call: TRBD1 (6 bases). The CDR3 coding sequence is TGTGCCAGCAGTGAAAGCCGGACAGCTTTAAACACTGAAGCTTTCTTT. Translation: CASSESRTALNTEAFF.